These T cell receptor beta chains were read from a single sample in a study of T cell responses to AZD1222 COVID-19 vaccine. Profiling relied on immunoSEQ multiplex PCR, and the TCRdb table lists in-frame clones only, not all of them. The sample has about 84,000 clones, 80% to 90% seen once. Specimen: peripheral blood, collected 28 days after the second AZD1222 dose. These receptors all come from an adult who received the AZD1222 COVID-19 vaccine. Both conserved end residues are part of each CDR3. The order of the fields is clone size, D gene, V gene, J gene, CDR3 DNA, CDR3 protein. A D gene is named only where the DNA matches it firmly. Size is omitted from some rows. Given values are once, few, many or a class for expanded clones.

>once|TRBD1|TRBV28|TRBJ1-2
TGTGCCAGCAGTTTGTCGGGACAGGGCCTTCTTGGTCCTGGCTACACCTTC
CASSLSGQGLLGPGYTF
>-|TRBD2|TRBV27|TRBJ2-3
TGTGCCAGCAGTTTTCGTGGGCCGGGGGGAGGGCCCGAGGATACGCAGTATTTT
CASSFRGPGGGPEDTQYF
>-|-|TRBV24-1|TRBJ1-4
TGTGCCACCAGTGAGGGTGGGACTAATGAAAAACTGTTTTTT
CATSEGGTNEKLFF
>few|TRBD1|TRBV28|TRBJ1-5
TGTGCCAGCAGCCCTACAGGGGGCGGCAATCAGCCCCAGCATTTT
CASSPTGGGNQPQHF
>-|-|TRBV27|TRBJ2-3
TGTGCCAGCAGTCCCCCCCCCGTAGATACGCAGTATTTT
CASSPPPVDTQYF
>-|-|TRBV18|TRBJ1-6
TGTGCCAGCTCCGGCGACAGGCCAAATTCACCCCTCCACTTT
CASSGDRPNSPLHF
>-|TRBD2|TRBV2|TRBJ2-5
TGTGCCAGCAAGCGGGAACAAGAGACCCAGTACTTC
CASKREQETQYF
>-|-|TRBV19|TRBJ1-2
TGTGCCAGTAATTACCTCAGTCTGATGGGGGACTATGGCTACACCTTC
CASNYLSLMGDYGYTF
>-|-|TRBV7-9|TRBJ2-7
TGTGCCAGCAGCTTAAGTACTAGCTGGTACGAGCAGTACTTC
CASSLSTSWYEQYF
>once|-|TRBV7-9|TRBJ1-2
TGTGCCAGCAGCTTAGAAGGGAACTATGGCTACACCTTC
CASSLEGNYGYTF
>-|-|TRBV18|TRBJ1-3
TGTGCCAGCTCACCTAATCCCGTGGGAAACACCATATATTTT
CASSPNPVGNTIYF
>-|-|TRBV20-1|TRBJ1-2
TGCAGTGCTCGAACTGTTGGCTACACCTTC
CSARTVGYTF
>-|-|TRBV7-9|TRBJ1-5
TGTGCCAGCAGCTTATCTCAGGGAAGGAATCAGCCCCAGCATTTT
CASSLSQGRNQPQHF
>-|TRBD1|TRBV7-8|TRBJ1-1
TGTGCCAGCAGCCGAGGAGGAACAGGGGGCAGGACTGAAGCTTTCTTT
CASSRGGTGGRTEAFF
>-|-|TRBV12-3/TRBV12-4|TRBJ2-7
TGTGCCAGCCGTTCGTCGGGCTACGAGCAGTACTTC
CASRSSGYEQYF
>few|-|TRBV11-1|TRBJ2-1
TGTGCCAGCAGCTCCGACGGCGGTTTGCGGGTAAATGAGCAGTTCTTC
CASSSDGGLRVNEQFF
>once|TRBD1|TRBV2|TRBJ2-1
TGTGCCAGCTCGGGACAGGGCTATGAGCAGTTCTTC
CASSGQGYEQFF
>-|-|TRBV30|TRBJ2-5
TGTGCCTGGGAAACTCAGGGAAAGACCCAGTACTTC
CAWETQGKTQYF
>-|-|TRBV18|TRBJ2-5
TGTGCCAGCTCACCAGGGGGCCAAGAGACCCAGTACTTC
CASSPGGQETQYF
>medium-sized|-|TRBV18|TRBJ2-7
TGTGCCAGCTCACTAGAGACAGGCTCCTACGAGCAGTACTTC
CASSLETGSYEQYF
>-|-|TRBV19|TRBJ1-4
TGTGCCAGTAGTCTGGTCCAGGGGCAGAATAGAGAAAAACTGTTTTTT
CASSLVQGQNREKLFF
>-|-|TRBV5-4|TRBJ2-3
TGTGCCAGCAGCTCCCGGGACTCCCCTAGCACAGATACGCAGTATTTT
CASSSRDSPSTDTQYF